This T cell receptor beta chain was observed in a study of cytomegalovirus exposure and HLA in healthy donors (dated by TCRdb to 2017 to 2019). Background on the whole study: According to an earlier analysis of a few hundred of the donors, about 190 million T cells yielded 117 million unique TCR beta sequences and roughly 280 Gb of sequence data. Around 320 gigabases of sequencing data and tens of millions of unique TCR sequences were included in an early release covering roughly 600 HLA-typed donors. On average, around 240,000 unique TCR beta nucleotide sequences were sequenced per donor among a few hundred genotyped donors of the cohort, with roughly 20% of those sequences being non-productive. To predict cytomegalovirus infection status, the study combined high-throughput TCR immunosequencing, statistical association of individual TCRs with disease status, and machine learning. In addition to the first cohort of 666 subjects, a separate validation cohort of 120 different subjects was used. An earlier analysis of roughly 580 of the donors used high-throughput TCR beta sequencing to judge whether each TCR beta V gene segment behaved as functional or pseudogenic. Genome-wide SNP genotypes for about 65% of the roughly 670 donors were used in a later genetic analysis, which treated that subset as a discovery cohort. All discovery cohort repertoires had been generated on a single sequencing platform. To study patterns of TCR occurrence, a later analysis re-analyzed previously published TCR beta repertoires from hundreds of donors and added high-resolution HLA genotyping. Of the 300 to 500 genotyped donors, 70% to 90% were placed in the genetic ancestry cluster associated with self-reported Caucasian donors. Rather than drawing on any new phenotypic data, the later analysis identified candidate immune exposures from TCR beta sequences and the way those sequences occurred across donors. Donor age, sex, ethnicity and CMV serostatus were compiled together with the repertoire data. The aim of the study was to test whether cataloging public T cell receptors could identify signatures of past pathogen exposure. The T cell repertoires of 700 or so subjects were profiled by immunosequencing and related to cytomegalovirus serostatus. A handful of DR-DQ haplotypes were treated as single units for association and clustering because of strong linkage in the cohort. Both class I and class II loci were covered by HLA typing, at four-digit resolution. Typing coverage differed by locus: A, B, C, DRB1 and DQB1 were typed in roughly 620-630 donors, DQA1 in 500 to 550, DPA1 in some 570, and DPB1 in just under 490. The paper's findings and limits, for the study overall: A later genetic analysis reported fewer N-insertions in productive TCRs among donors in an Asian-associated ancestry cluster than the roughly 650-donor mean. HLA typing was unavailable for some donors at each locus, so association tests used only the typed subset. When HLA alleles, especially DR and DQ, strongly co-occurred, attributing TCR associations to individual alleles was difficult. A later analysis reported that several top co-occurrence clusters appeared linked to parvovirus B19, influenza, CMV and Epstein-Barr virus. A later analysis found that TCR association rates varied across HLA loci, with DRB1 alleles showing the most associated TCRs and HLA-C alleles the fewest. The classifier was reported to diagnose cytomegalovirus status with high specificity and sensitivity in both the original cohort and the validation cohort. It was suggested by the authors that the approach could potentially be generalized to other disease states and immunological phenotypes. A further reported finding was that TCR beta sequences accurately predicted the HLA-A and HLA-B alleles for most subjects in the first cohort. Across donors, most TCR sequences were observed very rarely, whereas some public TCRs were present in many individuals. This cohort had only TCR beta chains sequenced, and the lack of alpha or paired-chain data limited which features could be detected. The only immune exposure information available for the cohort was CMV serostatus. An earlier analysis of around 540 of the donors showed that most TCR beta V segments appeared in productive rearrangements either about 90% or about 30% of the time, which broadly matched IMGT annotations. The earlier analysis of about 600 of the donors excluded fewer than 20 rarely observed V segments, including chromosome 9 orphons, because counts were too low. The 87-base-pair reads could not distinguish some IMGT-functional V segments, including TRBV6-2 and TRBV6-3, so those segments were excluded. Correlated functional status among segregating V segments might be attributable to linkage disequilibrium, but an unknown experimental factor could not be ruled out. A later analysis found that most CMV-associated TCR beta chains appeared HLA-restricted, with HLA associations seemingly driven largely by CMV exposure. A group of highly shared sequence variants was considered likely to be a technical artifact of the sequencing pipeline. Specific HLA alleles were associated with about 17,000 TCR beta sequences at a false discovery rate of 0.05 in a later analysis. A total of 150 or so TCR beta chains were listed by the study as associated with cytomegalovirus. A later analysis found that HLA-associated TCR beta chains were more clonally expanded and had lower generation probabilities than equally common non-associated chains. In a later genetic analysis, a missense DCLRE1C variant was associated with V-gene and J-gene trimming of TCR beta chains, and the association was replicated in an independent cohort. In vitro tests confirmed that a few of the cytomegalovirus-associated TCR beta chains recognize cytomegalovirus antigens. Presence/absence analyses assumed roughly uniform sequencing depth across donors, an assumption that may not hold.

The cohort comprised fewer than 700 healthy bone marrow donors. At the time of sampling, every cohort member was nominally healthy, though immune exposures that went unrecorded were likely present. The donor was CMV seropositive and belonged to the group of around 300 seropositive cohort members. A peripheral blood sample was collected from each donor, and TCR beta sequencing was performed on peripheral blood mononuclear cells. Genomic DNA extraction from the blood cell samples was performed with the Qiagen DNeasy Blood Extraction Kit. Library preparation employed the immunoSEQ multiplex PCR assay. For the multiplex PCR, a mixture combining 60 forward primers for TCR Vbeta segments and 13 reverse primers for TCR Jbeta segments was used. A multiplex PCR assay on genomic DNA amplified the CDR3 region of rearranged TCR beta genes. On the Illumina HiSeq System, the amplified TCR beta libraries were sequenced as 87-base-pair reads. In the authors' own workflow: Across the 670 or so repertoires, a later analysis counted approximately 75 million unique TCR beta chains, about 10 million of which were shared by at least two donors. Raw reads were error-corrected and collapsed into unique sequences with a nearest-neighbor algorithm that merged closely related sequences to remove PCR and sequencing errors. Alignment of CDR3 sequences to IMGT reference sequences was used to assign V, D and J gene segments. Each retained sequence needed at least a six-nucleotide match to both a V gene segment and a J gene segment. Rearrangements were called productive when the CDR3 lacked stop codons and stayed in frame with V and J; all others were non-productive. Following IMGT convention, CDR3 was defined as the stretch from the second conserved V-encoded cysteine to the conserved J-encoded phenylalanine. In an earlier analysis of roughly 610 of the donors, sequences lacking an unambiguous match to a single V gene segment were excluded. An earlier analysis of a few hundred of the donors called V segments functional above 56.7% productive rearrangements and segregating when the between-donor standard deviation exceeded 5%. A statistical classification framework was built to diagnose cytomegalovirus status from the catalog of TCR beta chain sequences. V and J gene assignment, in a later analysis, came from comparing TCR nucleotide sequences with IMGT/GENE-DB human TR gene sequences. Using the TCRdist pipeline, a later analysis assigned CDR3 sequences along with most-parsimonious VDJ recombination scenarios. A later analysis defined each TCR beta chain by its CDR3 amino acid sequence plus V-gene family, and excluded reads lacking a unique V-gene family. In a later analysis, approximately 590 highly shared, low-generation-probability nucleotide sequences were removed to address suspected cross-contamination and a sequencing artifact. In a later analysis, a clonal expansion index was calculated for each public chain from normalized within-repertoire ranks of inferred template counts. In a later analysis, generation probabilities were computed using a VDJ recombination model fitted to out-of-frame rearrangements, and the results were checked against IGoR. In a later analysis, hypergeometric tests were used to score TCR-TCR, TCR-HLA and TCR-CMV co-occurrence, with a repertoire-size bias correction applied to TCR pairs. A later analysis estimated false discovery rates by permuting HLA or CMV assignments 20 times. In a later analysis, co-occurring TCRs were grouped using DBSCAN, and TCRdist sequence similarity was added for clustering within HLA-allele-positive subsets. Repertoires with fewer than 30,000 or more than 120,000 public chains were left out of co-occurrence clustering, as were about 5 repertoires with anomalous nucleotide sharing. Here the immuneACCESS table is served through TCRdb, limited to in-frame sequences with V and J called. Missing clones are a known gap in these copies; in checked studies unresolved V genes cover under half, and the rest lacks a known reason. V and J calls and clone size are those listed in that table; D and trimming were worked out from the DNA. Here the sample has some 70,000 clones; about four fifths occur a single time. Together, the top ten hold 7.5% to 9% of the sample.

Concerning this clone itself: Its antigen is still unknown. Qualities for individual bases were not recorded, and no much larger clone is one base off.

CDR1 GTSNPN and CDR2 SVGIG are derived from the germline V gene (reference sequence). V ends up 5 bases short and J 3 bases short, with an unmatched junction base count of 0. The CDR3 runs 11 residues from the cysteine to the phenylalanine. The entry retains the CDR3 DNA only, 33 bases that are in frame from base 1. Sequencing was carried out using PBMCs. Recombination joined TRBV30 with TRBJ2-7; 8 central bases correspond to TRBD1. The source of this sequence is a man aged 18-30 years in good health and CMV-seropositive. Here the CDR3 is given as CAWGQGYEQYF. The nucleotide sequence reads TGTGCCTGGGGACAGGGCTACGAGCAGTACTTC.